This TCR beta chain was captured by sequencing in a study of early T cells in non-severe SARS-CoV-2 infection. Overall study: It was bulk RNA from unsorted whole blood that was sequenced, and the chains were unpaired. Study-level findings and limits: Clonotype matching in VDJdb favored anti-spike CD8 responses and did not capture private and CD4 specificities.

Molecules of cDNA were individually given unique molecular identifiers that were attached to them. Each CDR3 protein is one row after TCRdb ran MiXCR on the 5' RACE reads. Among 40,000 to 45,000 distinct CDR3 sequences listed, 9.5% to 13% were seen once. Looked up from germline, CDR1 is MGHRA and CDR2 is YSYEKL. The CDR3 runs to 16 residues. Trimming removed 2 bases at V and 8 bases at J, with 19 bases between. A note on this clonotype: What it binds is unknown.

The rearrangement uses TRBV4-1 and TRBJ2-1; tentative D call: TRBD2 (7 bases). The specimen sequenced was whole blood. The sequence came from an adult who was a healthcare worker with PCR-confirmed SARS-CoV-2 infection or an uninfected control (not recorded which). In nucleotides, the CDR3 is TGCGCCAGCAGCCAATCCGCTAGGGGGGGGAGGGATGAGCAGTTCTTC. Protein sequence: CASSQSARGGRDEQFF.